This TCR beta chain originates from a study of Tregs in tolerant kidney transplant recipients. Study summary: Sorting of CD4+CD25+CD127- cells followed roughly 3-day belatacept mixed lymphocyte reactions, sometimes with roughly 5-day graft donor restimulation. Overall study results and limits: Validation in larger populations is needed because few patients were studied. No direct test of biological reproducibility was done here. Activated donor B cell expansion appeared to reveal the most relevant donor-specific TCRbeta repertoire.

As to this clone: The antigen is unknown.

CDR1 is SGHTA and CDR2 is FQGNSA in the germline V gene. The CDR3 has 15 residues. The ends were cut back, 2 bases at V and 1 base at J, with 10 bases in the middle. Sequencing used immunoSEQ multiplex PCR; TCRdb keeps in-frame clones, though not all of them. The sample comprises approximately 30,000 clones, under 90% of which are singletons, and more than 2% rests with the top ten. The origin of this receptor is a human donor in good health. What was sequenced was Tregs from blood cultured with allogeneic cells. The chain uses TRBV7-2 and TRBJ2-3; tentative D call: TRBD1 (6 bases). The CDR3, as DNA: TGTGCCAGCAGCTTAACAGGGCCAGGCACAGATACGCAGTATTTT. Encoded protein: CASSLTGPGTDTQYF.